The 27 T cell receptor beta chains below come from one sample, sequenced in a study of control samples from healthy donors and cancer patients. Measured with immunoSEQ multiplex PCR; TCRdb has only the in-frame clones, and not every one. The profile shows more than 140,000 clones, roughly nine tenths of them singletons. What was sequenced was blood. The receptors derive from a man aged 18 to 30 in good health.

This chain joins TRBV6-2 or TRBV6-3 and TRBJ1-5; D is unresolved. CDR3 length: 14 amino acids. The V gene lost 4 bases and the J gene lost 0 bases, with 7 bases spanning the gap. Germline loops: CDR1 MNHEY, CDR2 SVGEGT. CDR3 region: CASSLSPSNQPQHF. Written as DNA, the CDR3 is TGTGCCAGCAGTTTGTCACCTAGCAATCAGCCCCAGCATTTT.

The genes are TRBV27 and TRBJ2-1; 10 positions match TRBD2. Germline V gives CDR1 MNHEY, CDR2 SMNVEV (reference sequence). Unmatched junction bases numbered 4, after V lost 6 bases and J lost 2 bases. This CDR3 comprises 15 residues. The CDR3 reads CASRLSGGAYNEQFF. Here the CDR3 DNA reads TGTGCCAGCAGACTGAGCGGGGGGGCCTACAATGAGCAGTTCTTC.

The gene calls are TRBV5-1 and TRBJ1-1, with TRBD1 matching over 7 bases. The CDR3 length is 13 residues. The germline V gene encodes CDR1 SGHRS and CDR2 YFSETQ. The V gene end was trimmed by 6 bases and the J gene end by 5 bases; junction bases not matched to a gene: 7. This CDR3 reads CASNPQGGTEAFF. CDR3 sequence (DNA): TGCGCCAGCAACCCTCAGGGGGGAACTGAAGCTTTCTTT.

V gene TRBV19 combines with J gene TRBJ1-1; weak D call: TRBD1 (5 bases). From germline, CDR1 is LNHDA and CDR2 SQIVND (reference sequence). With 11 bases removed from V and 7 bases from J, the gap between germline ends came to 17 bases. The CDR3 length is 12 residues. CDR3 sequence reads: CAAEHGGGEAFF. The CDR3 region has the DNA TGTGCCGCTGAACACGGGGGAGGTGAAGCTTTCTTT. The variable domain in full, completed from reference TRBV19 and TRBJ1-1, reads DGGITQSPKYLFRKEGQNVTLSCEQNLNHDAMYWYRQDPGQGLRLIYYSQIVNDFQKGDIAEGYSVSREKKESFPLTVTSAQKNPTAFYLCAAEHGGGEAFFGQGTRLTVV.

As regards this clone: Other DNA sequences in the same sample also yield this CDR3. The chain joins TRBV2 to TRBJ1-1; weak D call: TRBD1 (5 bases). The CDR3 runs 13 residues. Germline V gene data show CDR1 as SNHLY and CDR2 as FYNNEI. V was clipped by 8 bases and J by 2 bases, with 12 bases between them. In DNA form, the CDR3 reads TGTGCCAGCCTAGGGGAAAGAAACACTGAAGCTTTCTTT. This gives the protein CASLGERNTEAFF.

The chain uses TRBV5-1 and TRBJ1-3; the D gene is possibly TRBD1 (6 bases). The V end was cut by 4 bases, the J end by 0 bases, with 11 bases between. The germline CDR1 and CDR2 sequences are SGHRS and YFSETQ. This CDR3 spans 15 amino acids. The CDR3 protein is CASSADRSSGNTIYF. The DNA of the CDR3 is TGCGCCAGCAGCGCTGACAGGAGCTCTGGAAACACCATATATTTT.

The chain has TRBV10-3 and TRBJ2-5; TRBD1 aligns across 9 bases. Trimming cost V 5 bases and J 5 bases; bases outside gene matches: 6. Germline CDR1 and CDR2: ENHRY and SYGVKD. The CDR3 is made up of 14 amino acids. This CDR3 reads CAISPGQGQETQYF. CDR3 nucleotide sequence: TGTGCCATCAGTCCGGGACAGGGACAGGAGACCCAGTACTTC.

The genes are TRBV30 and TRBJ1-4; weak D call: TRBD1 (5 bases). Germline assignment: CDR1 GTSNPN and CDR2 SVGIG (reference sequence). Trimming cost V 3 bases and J 7 bases, with 15 bases left between them. CDR3 size: 14 residues. CDR3 in amino acids: CAWSFLVGGEKLFF. The CDR3 region has the DNA TGTGCCTGGAGCTTCCTCGTGGGGGGTGAAAAACTGTTTTTT.

The V call is TRBV25-1, the J call TRBJ1-5; D uncertain. CDR3 size: 14 residues. Germline V CDR1 and CDR2: MGHDK, SYGVNS. V gave up 4 bases and J gave up 2 bases, with 9 bases separating them. DNA for the CDR3: TGTGCCAGCAGTGGAAACCGGGGCAATCAGCCCCAGCATTTT. Translated: CASSGNRGNQPQHF.

J is TRBJ1-2 and V is TRBV11-2; D is possibly TRBD1 (6 bases). Germline CDR1 reads SGHAT; CDR2 reads FQNNGV. Trimming stripped 4 bases from V and 5 bases from J, with 8 bases between. This CDR3 is 12 amino acids long. CDR3 sequence reads: CASSSTGYGYTF. The CDR3 DNA reads as TGTGCCAGCAGCTCAACAGGGTATGGCTACACCTTC.

J is TRBJ1-1 and V is TRBV7-8; TRBD1 agrees at 9 bases. The CDR3 has 18 amino acids. Germline V CDR1 and CDR2: SGHVS, FQNEAQ. J was trimmed by 4 bases and V by 6 bases; bases with no gene match: 18. The CDR3 sequence is CASSRHAGTGSLGTEAFF. In DNA, the CDR3 is TGTGCCAGCAGTCGTCATGCCGGGACAGGGTCTTTGGGCACTGAAGCTTTCTTT.

This clone was seen once. The V and J genes are TRBV3-1 (or the pseudogene TRBV3-2) and TRBJ1-2; 8 nucleotides agree with TRBD1. The V and J ends lost 4 bases and 6 bases, in that order; junction bases with no gene match: 4. Germline V gives CDR1 LGHDT, CDR2 YNNKEL (reference sequence). This CDR3 region has 13 residues. For the CDR3, the DNA is TGTGCCAGCAGCCTCGGACAGGGAGATGGCTACACCTTC. It codes for CASSLGQGDGYTF.

CDR3 sequence (DNA): TGTGCCAGCAGTGATCAACGTAGGTTGGAAGAGACCCAGTACTTC. Protein sequence: CASSDQRRLEETQYF. V gene TRBV6-4 combines with J gene TRBJ2-5; D uncertain. This CDR3 contains 15 residues. Germline lookup yields CDR1 MRHNA and CDR2 SNTAGT. V gave up 3 bases and J gave up 3 bases, with 14 bases separating them.

The genes are TRBV30 and TRBJ2-7; TRBD1 matches 9 bases. The CDR3 consists of 11 residues. Trimming cost V 7 bases and J 5 bases; bases outside gene matches: 3. Looked up from germline, CDR1 is GTSNPN and CDR2 is SVGIG (reference sequence). The CDR3 is CALTGGNEQYF. The CDR3 DNA follows: TGTGCCTTGACAGGGGGTAACGAGCAGTACTTC.

The V gene is TRBV6-5, the J gene TRBJ1-6; possible D gene TRBD1, 5 bases. This CDR3 has 14 amino acids. Trimming left V 0 bases short and J 8 bases short, with 8 bases between. Germline V gene sequence: CDR1 MNHEY, CDR2 SVGAGI. The CDR3: CASSYSGLHSPLHF. CDR3 DNA sequence: TGTGCCAGCAGTTACTCGGGACTGCATTCACCCCTCCACTTT.

V gene TRBV29-1 combines with J gene TRBJ1-1; D ambiguous. Trimming left V 6 bases short and J 10 bases short, with 18 bases between. Germline V gives CDR1 SQVTM, CDR2 ANQGSEA. The CDR3 is made up of 12 amino acids. The CDR3 loop is CSVGNGGIGAFF. The CDR3 nucleotides read TGCAGCGTAGGGAACGGAGGAATTGGAGCTTTCTTT.

This clone was observed a few times. V is TRBV5-4 and J is TRBJ2-2, with 11 bases fitting TRBD2. With V trimmed by 4 bases and J by 2 bases, 7 bases remained unmatched. The CDR3 runs 17 residues. From germline, CDR1 is SGHNT and CDR2 YYREEE (reference sequence). In DNA, the CDR3 is TGTGCCAGCAGCGCTCTAGCGGGGGGCCTTAACACCGGGGAGCTGTTTTTT. This encodes CASSALAGGLNTGELFF.

The chain combines TRBV29-1 with TRBJ1-2; possibly TRBD1 for D (6 bases). Trimming took off 7 bases at V and 4 bases at J, with 10 bases between the two ends. CDR1 SQVTM and CDR2 ANQGSEA come from the germline V gene. The CDR3 contains 11 residues. The CDR3 reads CSARTAYGYTF. In DNA, the CDR3 is TGCAGCGCCCGGACAGCCTATGGCTACACCTTC.

This clone was seen only once. The genes are TRBV18 and TRBJ2-7; either TRBD1 or TRBD2 may fit D (5 bases each). In germline, CDR1 is KGHSH, CDR2 LQKENI. The CDR3 consists of 13 residues. V lost 6 bases and J lost 4, with 13 bases in between. The CDR3: CASSLGAKYEQYF. The CDR3 DNA is TGTGCCAGCTCCCTCGGGGCCAAGTACGAGCAGTACTTC.

This chain uses TRBV5-5 with TRBJ1-1; D is unclear. CDR3 length: 11 residues. The V end lost 6 bases, the J end lost 2 bases, and 5 bases lay between the germline ends. CDR1 and CDR2 (germline): SGHKS, YYEKEE (reference sequence). The CDR3 region has the DNA TGTGCCAGCACTTCAAACACTGAAGCTTTCTTT. It encodes CASTSNTEAFF.

This clone occurred once. The V gene is TRBV12-3 or TRBV12-4, the J gene TRBJ2-1; TRBD2 might be the D (5 bases). Trimming took 4 bases from V and 8 from J, leaving 9 bases between them. CDR3 size: 12 residues. Here the CDR3 reads CASSSVAYEQFF. Here the CDR3 DNA reads TGTGCCAGCAGTTCTGTAGCGTATGAGCAGTTCTTC.

J is TRBJ1-2 and V is TRBV5-6, with a tentative D call TRBD1 (5 bases). V gave up 4 bases and J gave up 8 bases, with 24 bases separating them. Germline loops: CDR1 SGHDT, CDR2 YYEEEE. CDR3 length equals 16 residues. Here the CDR3 DNA reads TGTGCCAGCAGCCCCGAGGGGACGAGACCTTTGAGCGGCTACACCTTC. Protein: CASSPEGTRPLSGYTF.

The V and J genes are TRBV20-1 and TRBJ1-2, with D unresolved. The CDR3 loop spans 15 amino acids. Trimming took off 3 bases at V and 4 bases at J, with 18 bases between the two ends. Germline V gene sequence: CDR1 DFQATT, CDR2 SNEGSKA (reference sequence). CDR3 sequence: CSASSSGSVSYGYTF. The DNA for the CDR3 is TGCAGTGCTAGTAGTTCTGGGTCAGTAAGCTATGGCTACACCTTC.

The genes are TRBV5-4 and TRBJ2-5; 9 nucleotides match TRBD1. In germline, CDR1 is SGHNT, CDR2 YYREEE (reference sequence). V was clipped by 4 bases and J by 4 bases; unmatched bases: 5. The CDR3 is 14 amino acids. CDR3 sequence (DNA): TGTGCCAGCAGCCCAATGGGACAGGGAGAGACCCAGTACTTC. Translated: CASSPMGQGETQYF.

CDR3: CASSSIAFQETQYF. DNA for the CDR3: TGTGCCAGCAGCTCGATAGCCTTCCAAGAGACCCAGTACTTC. The chain links TRBV7-2 to TRBJ2-5; no clear D gene. Germline loops: CDR1 SGHTA, CDR2 FQGNSA. This CDR3 has 14 residues. Between the trimmed V and J ends, which lost 4 bases and 1 base, there was a span of 10 bases. Full variable domain (rest looked up from reference TRBV7-2 and TRBJ2-5): GAGVSQSPSNKVTEKGKDVELRCDPISGHTALYWYRQSLGQGLEFLIYFQGNSAPDKSGLPSDRFSAERTGGSVSTLTIQRTQQEDSAVYLCASSSIAFQETQYFGPGTRLLVL.

The V gene is TRBV7-8, the J gene TRBJ1-3; no definite D call. Germline assignment: CDR1 SGHVS and CDR2 FQNEAQ. The CDR3 extends over 14 amino acids. Trimming stripped 5 bases from V and 0 bases from J, with 8 bases between. In DNA form, the CDR3 reads TGTGCCAGCAGCCGAGACACCTCTGGAAACACCATATATTTT. Translating it yields CASSRDTSGNTIYF.

This chain's CDR3 is CASSGGYSYEQYF. CDR3 sequence (DNA): TGTGCCAGCAGTGGGGGGTACTCCTACGAGCAGTACTTC. The chain joins TRBV25-1 to TRBJ2-7, with D perhaps given as TRBD1 or TRBD2 (5 bases each). Germline CDR1 MGHDK, CDR2 SYGVNS. Trimming cost V 4 bases and J 0 bases, with 7 bases left between them. This CDR3 is 13 amino acids long.